This T cell receptor (beta chain) was sequenced during a study of control samples from healthy donors and cancer patients. Generated by immunoSEQ multiplex PCR, the TCRdb table keeps only in-frame clones and is missing some. Seen here are 150,000 to 200,000 clones, around 90% observed once, and the top ten hold 9.5% to 15%. Germline assignment: CDR1 MNHEY and CDR2 SVGAGI. This CDR3 has 12 residues. Trimming took off 8 bases at V and 3 bases at J, with 11 bases between the two ends. The source material was blood. The rearrangement links TRBV6-5 to TRBJ2-7; a possible D gene is TRBD2 (6 bases). This receptor was taken from a man aged 25-45 years in good health. CDR3 DNA: TGTGCCAGCTCGGAGGGAGGCTACGAGCAGTACTTC. The encoded protein is CASSEGGYEQYF.